The entry that follows covers one T cell receptor (beta chain) sequence. Its antigen is unknown. This entry is derived from a study of cytomegalovirus exposure and HLA in healthy donors. The study, taken as a whole, reports: Among TCR beta chains, those listed as cytomegalovirus-associated numbered about 150. Earlier findings revealed that most TCR beta V segments proved productive either about 90% or about 30% of the time. Excluded: some indistinguishable V segments such as TRBV6-2 and TRBV6-3.

Looked up from germline, CDR1 is SNHLY and CDR2 is FYNNEI. Germline trimming cut 7 bases from V and 3 bases from J; bases unmatched to any gene: 6. The CDR3 length is 15 residues. 13 Jbeta primers and 60 Vbeta primers were used for the PCR. Measured with immunoSEQ multiplex PCR; TCRdb has only the in-frame clones, and not every one. Here the sample spans around 130,000 clones, 85% to 90% being singletons. The source of this sequence is a young woman in good health and CMV-seropositive. The chain links TRBV2 to TRBJ2-5; 12 nucleotides line up with TRBD2. What was sequenced was PBMCs. In nucleotides, the CDR3 is TGTGCCAGCAAATTACTAGCGGGGGGTGAAGAGACCCAGTACTTC. It specifies CASKLLAGGEETQYF.